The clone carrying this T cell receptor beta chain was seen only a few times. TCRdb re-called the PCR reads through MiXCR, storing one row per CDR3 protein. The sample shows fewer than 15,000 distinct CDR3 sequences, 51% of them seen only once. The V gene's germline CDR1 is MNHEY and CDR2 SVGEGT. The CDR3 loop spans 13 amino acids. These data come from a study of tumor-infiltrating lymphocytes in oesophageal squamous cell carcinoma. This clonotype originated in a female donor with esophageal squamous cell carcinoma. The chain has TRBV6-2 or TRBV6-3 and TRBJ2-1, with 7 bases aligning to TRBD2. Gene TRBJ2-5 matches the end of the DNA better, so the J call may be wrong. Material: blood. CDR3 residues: CASNSGWSETQYF. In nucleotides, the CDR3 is TGTGCCAGCAATAGCGGGTGGAGTGAGACCCAGTACTTC.